Listed below are T cell receptor beta chains from one sample, sequenced in a study of shared T cell receptors in the human thymus. The assay was immunoSEQ multiplex PCR, and TCRdb's table has in-frame clones only and misses some. The top ten clones hold approximately 0.02% of a sample with about 400,000 clones, approximately 95% of them seen once. What was sequenced was thymocytes. These receptors were obtained from a human donor. CDR3s include the opening cysteine and the closing phenylalanine or tryptophan. The order of the fields is J gene, CDR3 length, V gene, CDR3 protein.

TRBJ2-5	15	TRBV28	CASSTKGGLGETQYF
TRBJ2-7	12	TRBV9	CASSSGGYEQYF
TRBJ1-3	14	TRBV2	CASLQGETGNTIYF
TRBJ2-1	19	TRBV28	CASSSYLPAGIKAYNEQFF
TRBJ2-1	19	TRBV30	CAQTSGRAAVGRDYNEQFF
TRBJ2-1	21	TRBV4-3	CASSQEDRDRGSGSMNNEQFF
TRBJ1-3	17	TRBV7-2	CASSSGGWGHAGNTIYF
TRBJ2-7	14	TRBV28	CASGIGLSSYEQYF
TRBJ1-5	15	TRBV27	CASSLGRDSNQPQHF
TRBJ2-7	11	TRBV29-1	CSVGLPYEQYF
TRBJ2-3	14	TRBV12-5	CATKRGTAGDTQYF
TRBJ2-2	12	TRBV29-1	CSVEDGTGELFF
TRBJ2-3	16	TRBV5-1	CASSADRAFLEDTQYF
TRBJ1-1	14	TRBV12-5	CASGLPTKGTEAFF
TRBJ1-1	13	TRBV28	CASTLGTNTEAFF
TRBJ2-7	15	TRBV19	CASSTGAGEWKEQYF
TRBJ2-7	14	TRBV5-1	CASSLAGYPYEQYF
TRBJ1-1	18	TRBV5-6	CASSYWDQGAPMNTEAFF
TRBJ1-5	16	TRBV28	CASTNLGGGGNQPQHF
TRBJ2-2	12	TRBV27	CASSFMPGELFF
TRBJ2-1	14	TRBV2	CASLLAESSNEQFF
TRBJ2-1	13	TRBV5-1	CASSYGRYNEQFF
TRBJ2-1	14	TRBV5-5	CASLGGSSYNEQFF
TRBJ1-1	12	TRBV5-1	CASSSRESEAFF
TRBJ2-1	16	TRBV7-9	CASSPEGGPFDNEQFF
TRBJ2-4	19	TRBV4-1	CASSQDFLRGGKAKNIQYF
TRBJ2-7	14	TRBV5-1	CASSEGLAAYEQYF